This TCR beta chain was profiled in a study of T cell responses to AZD1222 COVID-19 vaccine. TCRdb keeps only in-frame clones here, not all; method: immunoSEQ multiplex PCR. The repertoire holds approximately 79,000 clones, with under 90% as singletons. With respect to this clone: Its target is not known.

Study-wide results and limits: Clonal diversity was possibly underestimated; the donors were predominantly white British and more often female.

Sequenced material: peripheral blood, taken 28 days after the second AZD1222 dose. The origin of this receptor is an adult who received the AZD1222 COVID-19 vaccine.

CDR3 protein: CASSLEAGYNEQFF. For the CDR3, the DNA is TGTGCCAGCAGCCTTGAAGCGGGGTACAATGAGCAGTTCTTC. The chain has TRBV3-1 (or the pseudogene TRBV3-2) and TRBJ2-1, with 7 bases identical to TRBD2. The germline V gene has CDR1 LGHDT and CDR2 YNNKEL (reference sequence). This CDR3 is built from 14 residues. V shed 4 bases and J 4 bases; nucleotides not matched to a gene: 4.